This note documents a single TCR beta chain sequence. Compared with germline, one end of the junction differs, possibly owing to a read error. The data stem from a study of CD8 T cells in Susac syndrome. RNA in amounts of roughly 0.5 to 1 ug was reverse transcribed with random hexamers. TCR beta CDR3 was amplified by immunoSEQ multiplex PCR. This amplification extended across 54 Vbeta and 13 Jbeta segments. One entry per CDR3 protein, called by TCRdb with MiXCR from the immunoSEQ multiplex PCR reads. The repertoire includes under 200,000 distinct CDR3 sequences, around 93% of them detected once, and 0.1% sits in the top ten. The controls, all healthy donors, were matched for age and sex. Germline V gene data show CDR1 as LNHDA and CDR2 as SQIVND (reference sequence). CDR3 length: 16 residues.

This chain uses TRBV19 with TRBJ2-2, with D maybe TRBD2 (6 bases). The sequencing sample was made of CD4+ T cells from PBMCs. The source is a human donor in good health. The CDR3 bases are TGTGCCAGTACTCCTAAGGCGGGGAAGAACACCGGGGAGGTGTTTTTT. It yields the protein CASTPKAGKNTGEVFF.